This T cell receptor (beta chain) derives from a study of T cells in narcolepsy. With 6 bases removed from V and 0 bases from J, the gap between germline ends came to 8 bases. Germline CDR1 is KGHSH and CDR2 is LQKENI. The CDR3 has 13 residues. Produced via immunoSEQ multiplex PCR; TCRdb's table is partial and in-frame only. The repertoire includes under 35,000 clones, about 81% of them detected once, and roughly 2.5% sits in the top ten. The material sequenced was CD45RA- memory CD4+ T cells from PBMCs. This TCR derives from a human donor with narcolepsy. This sequence joins TRBV18 and TRBJ1-1; a weak D match, TRBD1 (5 bases). The CDR3 coding sequence is TGTGCCAGCTCCTCAGGGTTGAACACTGAAGCTTTCTTT. Its translation is CASSSGLNTEAFF.